This paragraph covers one TCR beta chain sequence. Its target is unknown. The sample is drawn from a study of cytomegalovirus exposure and HLA in healthy donors. Broader study findings: Some public TCRs appeared in many individuals, while most sequences were rare.

Produced via immunoSEQ multiplex PCR; TCRdb's table is partial and in-frame only. This table holds approximately 300,000 clones, 80% to 90% found once. V shed 4 bases and J 4 bases; nucleotides not matched to a gene: 6. Germline CDR1 reads SGHNT; CDR2 reads YYREEE (reference sequence). This CDR3 is built from 14 residues. The specimen sequenced was PBMCs. This sequence was found in a woman in her late teens or twenties in good health and CMV-seronegative. The V and J genes are TRBV5-4 and TRBJ1-2; 8 positions agree with TRBD1. This chain's CDR3 is CASSPDRVTYGYTF. As DNA, the CDR3 is TGTGCCAGCAGCCCGGACAGGGTAACCTATGGCTACACCTTC. Variable domain in full (rest from reference TRBV5-4 and TRBJ1-2): ETGVTQSPTHLIKTRGQQVTLRCSSQSGHNTVSWYQQALGQGPQFIFQYYREEENGRGNFPPRFSGLQFPNYSSELNVNALELDDSALYLCASSPDRVTYGYTFGSGTRLTVV.